The T cell receptor (beta chain) under discussion was sequenced for a study of T cells after yellow fever vaccination. The CDR3 spans 15 residues. Trimming left V 0 bases short and J 5 bases short, with 16 bases between. Per the germline V gene, CDR1 is DFQATT and CDR2 is SNEGSKA (reference sequence). Study results and caveats: The CD4 compartment and the CD8 compartment contained a small share of clonotypes in common. In FACS-sorted repertoires, abundant clonotypes from the bulk population could appear as contaminants.

TCRdb re-derived calls from the 5' RACE reads in MiXCR, one entry per CDR3 protein. The sample includes approximately 580,000 distinct CDR3 sequences, less than 20% seen only once; the top ten take about 18%. Note on this clonotype: No antigen is known for it.

This chain uses TRBV20-1 with TRBJ2-5, with D perhaps TRBD1 (6 bases). The sequencing here drew on PBMCs, taken around 5 days after the first yellow fever vaccination. The clonotype comes from a man between 18 and 29 years old who received the YFV17D yellow fever vaccine. The CDR3 bases are TGCAGTGCTAGAGATTTGGCAAGAACAGGGGAGACCCAGTACTTC. It codes for CSARDLARTGETQYF.